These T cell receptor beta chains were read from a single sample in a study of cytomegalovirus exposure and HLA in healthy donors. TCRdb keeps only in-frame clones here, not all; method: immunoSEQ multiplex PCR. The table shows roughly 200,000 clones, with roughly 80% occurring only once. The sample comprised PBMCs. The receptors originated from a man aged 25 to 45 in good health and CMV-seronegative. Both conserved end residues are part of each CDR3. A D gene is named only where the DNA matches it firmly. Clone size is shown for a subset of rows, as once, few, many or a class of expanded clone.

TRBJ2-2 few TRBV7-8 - TGTGCCAGCAGCTTATTTCAGATACCTACCGGGGAGCTGTTTTTT CASSLFQIPTGELFF
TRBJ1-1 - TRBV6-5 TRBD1 TGTGCCAGCAGTTACTCGACAGGGGTGGGTGAAGCTTTCTTT CASSYSTGVGEAFF
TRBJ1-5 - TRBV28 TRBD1 TGTGCCAGCAGCACAGGACAGGTCCGTCCCCAGCATTTT CASSTGQVRPQHF
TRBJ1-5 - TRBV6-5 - TGTGCCAGTCGGGTTTCTAACTCTTTCACCCAGCATTTT CASRVSNSFTQHF
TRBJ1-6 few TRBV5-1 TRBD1 TGCGCCAGCAGCCGCGAGGGACAGGGTGGTAATTCACCCCTCCACTTT CASSREGQGGNSPLHF
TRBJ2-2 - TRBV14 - TGTGCCAGCAGCCAAGATATTAGGGGGACCGGGGAGCTGTTTTTT CASSQDIRGTGELFF
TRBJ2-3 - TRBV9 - TGTGCCAGCAGCGTAGGCCTGGCGGGGGATACGCAGTATTTT CASSVGLAGDTQYF
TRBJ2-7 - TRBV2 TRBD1 TGTGCCAGCAGCAACCCGGGACAGGACCCCTACGAGCAGTACTTC CASSNPGQDPYEQYF
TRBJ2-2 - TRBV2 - TGTGCCAGCAGGACAGCCCTCCCCGGGGAGCTGTTTTTT CASRTALPGELFF
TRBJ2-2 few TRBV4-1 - TGCGCCAGCAGCCAAACAGGGACCCCCGGGGAGCTGTTTTTT CASSQTGTPGELFF
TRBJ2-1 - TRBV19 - TGTGCCACGGGTGCGGTTTGGAATGAGCAGTTCTTC CATGAVWNEQFF
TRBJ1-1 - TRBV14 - TGTGCCAGCAGCTTTGACTATCCGAACACTGAAGCTTTCTTT CASSFDYPNTEAFF
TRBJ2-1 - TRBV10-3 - TGTGCCATCAGTGGGGGGAGGGCGGGACAAGTTTACAATGAGCAGTTCTTC CAISGGRAGQVYNEQFF
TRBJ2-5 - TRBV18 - TGTGCCAGCTCACCAGGTCAGCAAGAGACCCAGTACTTC CASSPGQQETQYF
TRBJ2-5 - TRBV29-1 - TGCAGCGTTCTCCCTAGCCGAGCGGAGACCCAGTACTTC CSVLPSRAETQYF
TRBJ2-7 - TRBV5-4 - TGTGCCAGCAGCTTGGAGCCGAATTCCTACGAGCAGTACTTC CASSLEPNSYEQYF
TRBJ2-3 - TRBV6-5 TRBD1 TGTGCCAGCAGCCCCAGACAGGGCTGGGCAGATACGCAGTATTTT CASSPRQGWADTQYF
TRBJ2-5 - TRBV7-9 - TGTGCCAGCAGCGAACGAACAGCTCTCGGGACCCAGTACTTC CASSERTALGTQYF